What follows describes a single T cell receptor beta chain. Germline V lookup: CDR1 SGHTA, CDR2 FQGTGA. Trimming removed 1 base at V and 3 bases at J, with 19 bases between. The CDR3 length is 17 residues. Primers used in a second PCR of about 7 to 12 cycles were a sample-barcoded 5' primer and a J-beta primer mix. TCRdb reprocessed the 5' RACE reads via MiXCR and lists one record per CDR3 protein. The sample has roughly 1,500,000 distinct CDR3 sequences; about 32% are singletons. This specimen belongs to a study of blood T cells in healthy people across ages. Total RNA was extracted at no less than 5 micrograms per sample.

This rearrangement joins TRBV7-3 to TRBJ2-7; tentatively, D is TRBD1 (6 bases). Sequencing was carried out using blood. This TCR came from a woman in her twenties or thirties in good health. CDR3 nucleotide sequence: TGTGCCAGCAGCTTAAGGTTAAACAGGGTGCAGAGCTACGAGCAGTACTTC. Translated: CASSLRLNRVQSYEQYF. Together with reference TRBV7-3 and TRBJ2-7, the CDR3 gives the full variable domain: GAGVSQTPSNKVTEKGKYVELRCDPISGHTALYWYRQSLGQGPEFLIYFQGTGAADDSGLPNDRFFAVRPEGSVSTLKIQRTERGDSAVYLCASSLRLNRVQSYEQYFGPGTRLTVT.